This T cell receptor beta chain was recovered during a study of blood T cell repertoires in COVID-19. Study summary: Donors in the United States, Italy and Spain gave samples during acute or convalescent COVID-19. Sources were T cells, B-cell-depleted T cells, or PBMCs; the material itself was cDNA or gDNA.

Study processing details: How many nucleated cells were present was estimated from reference gene primer amplification. Using immunoSEQ multiplex PCR, the repertoire was profiled, and TCRdb retains in-frame clones only, with some absent. Clonal size and the V and J genes are those of that table, whereas D and trimming came from the DNA. The sample lists 80,000 to 100,000 clones, about four fifths occurring once. V dropped 7 bases and J dropped 2; count of bases not matched to a gene: 7. Germline V lookup: CDR1 MNHEY, CDR2 SVGAGI. The CDR3 length is 15 residues. The sequenced sample was peripheral blood. The clonotype originates from a man in his 70s with acute or convalescent COVID-19. The rearrangement uses TRBV6-5 and TRBJ2-5; 10 bases match TRBD2. The CDR3 nucleotides are TGTGCCAGCACCCCCGGGACTAGCGTACAAGAGACCCAGTACTTC. This gives the protein CASTPGTSVQETQYF.